This record looks at one T cell receptor beta chain sequence and its context. What it binds is not known. This sample was included in a study of tissue T cells after allogeneic stem cell transplantation. Study-level results: Sampling depth was limited, and the cohort was small and clinically varied.

Trimming took off 4 bases at V and 2 bases at J, with 11 bases between the two ends. Germline V CDR1 and CDR2: SGHDT, YYEEEE. The CDR3 runs to 14 residues. The protocol was immunoSEQ multiplex PCR, while the TCRdb copy is restricted to in-frame clones and leaves out a portion. The sample contains some 43,000 clones, 80% to 95% of which appear only once. The receptor comes from a woman aged 40 to 75 who later had graft-versus-host disease after an allogeneic stem cell transplant. The chain carries TRBV5-6 and TRBJ2-3, with a weak D call TRBD2 (5 bases). The sequencing used blood, collected before transplantation. This CDR3 is CASSPSGNTDTQYF. The CDR3 DNA is TGTGCCAGCAGCCCGAGCGGCAACACAGATACGCAGTATTTT. Full variable domain (missing parts from reference TRBV5-6 and TRBJ2-3): DAGVTQSPTHLIKTRGQQVTLRCSPKSGHDTVSWYQQALGQGPQFIFQYYEEEERQRGNFPDRFSGHQFPNYSSELNVNALLLGDSALYLCASSPSGNTDTQYFGPGTRLTVL.